This TCR beta chain was sequenced for a study of blood T cell repertoires in COVID-19. Across the whole study: Spain, Italy and the United States supplied samples that represented acute and convalescent COVID-19.

V lost 3 bases, J lost 4 bases, and 11 bases lay in between. Germline V lookup: CDR1 SGHRS, CDR2 YFSETQ. This CDR3 has 14 residues. This table comes from immunoSEQ multiplex PCR, and its TCRdb copy is limited to in-frame clones, with some not included. Of fewer than 200,000 clones detected, roughly 87% appear once; the ten largest clones hold about 22%. The source material was peripheral blood. The sequence was collected from a man between 60 and 70 years old with active or convalescent COVID-19. The V call is TRBV5-1, the J call TRBJ1-3, with a tentative D call TRBD1 (5 bases). CDR3 sequence: CASSSAGRGNTIYF. As DNA, the CDR3 is TGCGCCAGCAGCTCGGCAGGGCGAGGAAACACCATATATTTT.